The entry that follows covers one TCR beta chain sequence. The data are from a study of cytotoxic CD8 clonotypes in ibrutinib-treated CLL. Profiled with immunoSEQ multiplex PCR; TCRdb holds only in-frame clones, not every one. The sample gives approximately 190,000 clones, 70% to 75% of which show up once; over 5.5% is in the top ten. Germline assignment: CDR1 WSHSY and CDR2 SAAADI. The CDR3 totals 16 residues. The junction had 10 bases not matched to a gene; V was cut back by 8 bases and J by 3 bases. This sequence joins TRBV10-2 and TRBJ1-6; 7 bases map to TRBD1. The material sequenced was PBMCs, taken after 12 months of ibrutinib treatment. The receptor was isolated from a human donor with chronic lymphocytic leukemia. The DNA for the CDR3 is TGCGCCAGCTCGGGACAGCAACAGGACTATAATTCACCCCTCCACTTT. As protein: CASSGQQQDYNSPLHF.